Listed here are 18 T cell receptor beta chains from one sample, sequenced in a study of shared clonotypes between healthy human individuals. Naive CD8 cells lacked CD45RO, underwent positive selection for CCR7 and left out terminally differentiated effector memory CD45RA+ cells. Using immunoSEQ multiplex PCR, the repertoire was profiled, and TCRdb retains in-frame clones only, with some absent. The sample shows around 1.9 million clones, roughly 91% of them seen only once. Sequenced sample: naive CD8+ T cells from PBMCs. The source is a man between 18 and 35 years old in good health. Some clones in this sample may be carry-over from other donors' samples.

This rearrangement joins TRBV7-9 to TRBJ2-2, with TRBD1 matching 9 bases. There are 15 residues in the CDR3. CDR1 is SEHNR, CDR2 FQNEAQ, per germline (reference sequence). The V segment lost 4 bases and the J segment 4 bases; nucleotides outside the gene matches: 4. CDR3 sequence: CASSSGTGSTGELFF. The CDR3 nucleotides read TGTGCCAGCAGCTCCGGGACAGGGAGCACCGGGGAGCTGTTTTTT. The whole variable domain, remainder taken from reference TRBV7-9 and TRBJ2-2, is DTGVSQNPRHKITKRGQNVTFRCDPISEHNRLYWYRQTLGQGPEFLTYFQNEAQLEKSRLLSDRFSAERPKGSFSTLEIQRTEQGDSAMYLCASSSGTGSTGELFFGEGSRLTVL.

The chain joins TRBV11-2 to TRBJ2-2; D might be TRBD1 (6 bases). Between the trimmed V and J ends, which lost 1 base and 6 bases, there was a span of 9 bases. The CDR3 has 14 amino acids. The germline CDR1 and CDR2 sequences are SGHAT and FQNNGV. CDR3 sequence (DNA): TGTGCCAGCAGCTTAGGGGCAGGGGCCGGGGAGCTGTTTTTT. It is translated as CASSLGAGAGELFF.

The CDR3 DNA follows: TGTGCCAGCAGCATCACGGGACAGGGCGTAAGCGGGCCCTACAATGAGCAGTTCTTC. Its protein is CASSITGQGVSGPYNEQFF. The chain carries TRBV6-4 and TRBJ2-1; TRBD1 aligns across 9 bases. CDR1 and CDR2 (germline): MRHNA, SNTAGT. The CDR3 runs 19 residues. The V gene end was trimmed by 6 bases and the J gene end by 2 bases; junction bases not matched to a gene: 17.

V is TRBV30 and J is TRBJ2-1, with TRBD2 as a possible D gene (6 bases). The CDR3 has 12 amino acids. Trimming removed 5 bases at V and 8 bases at J, with 13 bases between. Germline CDR1 GTSNPN, CDR2 SVGIG (reference sequence). For the CDR3, the DNA is TGTGCCTGGCTAGGAGTAGCGGATGAGCAGTTCTTC. This translates into CAWLGVADEQFF.

The genes are TRBV4-2 and TRBJ2-3, with 7 bases identical to TRBD2. The trim removed 4 bases at V and 5 bases at J, leaving 15 bases unmatched. The length of the CDR3 is 17 residues. Germline V gives CDR1 LGHNA, CDR2 YNFKEQ. CDR3 residues: CASSPYDGLGQGDTQYF. As DNA, the CDR3 is TGTGCCAGCAGCCCCTACGATGGACTAGGGCAAGGAGATACGCAGTATTTT.

With regard to this clone: In the same sample, other DNA sequences code for this CDR3. The CDR3 spells CASSISDSYNEQFF. In DNA, the CDR3 is TGTGCCAGTAGTATTTCGGACAGTTACAATGAGCAGTTCTTC. This chain uses TRBV19 with TRBJ2-1, with D possibly TRBD1 on 6 matching bases. The V gene lost 3 bases and the J gene lost 4 bases, with 10 bases spanning the gap. Germline V gives CDR1 LNHDA, CDR2 SQIVND (reference sequence). CDR3 length: 14 amino acids.

This sequence joins TRBV19 and TRBJ1-1; 8 bases agree with TRBD1. The CDR3 is made up of 15 amino acids. The J segment lost 2 bases and the V segment lost 4 bases, leaving 6 bases of the junction unmatched. In germline, CDR1 is LNHDA, CDR2 SQIVND (reference sequence). The CDR3 spells CASSNRQGPNTEAFF. The CDR3 nucleotides are TGTGCCAGTAGTAACCGACAGGGGCCCAACACTGAAGCTTTCTTT.

Details on this clone: Other DNA sequences within the sample encode an identical CDR3. The chain employs TRBV27 and TRBJ1-1; 7 bases are a match to TRBD1. The germline V gene encodes CDR1 MNHEY and CDR2 SMNVEV (reference sequence). With 2 bases clipped from V and 4 bases from J, the junction kept 4 bases outside the gene matches. The CDR3 is 14 amino acids. As DNA, the CDR3 is TGTGCCAGCAGTTTAAGGACAGGCAGCACTGAAGCTTTCTTT. It is translated as CASSLRTGSTEAFF.

V usage is TRBV4-3 and J usage is TRBJ2-7, with TRBD2 as a possible D gene (6 bases). V was cut by 4 bases and J by 3 bases, with 10 bases left in between. The V gene's germline CDR1 is LGHNA and CDR2 YSLEER. This CDR3 is built from 13 residues. The CDR3 loop reads CASSPLEGYEQYF. As DNA, the CDR3 is TGCGCCAGCAGCCCGCTGGAGGGCTACGAGCAGTACTTC.

This chain connects TRBV28 to TRBJ2-3; 7 bases align to TRBD1. The CDR3 is 16 amino acids. J lost 6 bases, V lost 5 bases, and 14 bases had no gene match. Germline V CDR1 and CDR2: MDHEN, SYDVKM. The CDR3 nucleotides read TGTGCCAGCAGTGCGCCCCGGGACAGCTCCTGGGATACGCAGTATTTT. Translating it yields CASSAPRDSSWDTQYF.

This sequence joins TRBV11-2 and TRBJ2-7; no clear D. The V and J ends lost 1 base and 5 bases respectively, with 6 bases between them. The CDR3 totals 12 residues. Per the germline V gene, CDR1 is SGHAT and CDR2 is FQNNGV. CDR3 sequence (DNA): TGTGCCAGCAGCTTAGTTTACCACGAGCAGTACTTC. Protein sequence: CASSLVYHEQYF.

The chain recombines TRBV10-3 with TRBJ2-5; 8 nucleotides line up with TRBD2. The ends lost 3 bases at V and 1 base at J; junction bases unmatched: 16. The CDR3 has 19 residues. The V gene's germline CDR1 is ENHRY and CDR2 SYGVKD. The CDR3 reads CAISDFLSSGYQIQETQYF. The CDR3 nucleotides read TGTGCCATCAGTGACTTTTTGTCTAGCGGGTATCAGATCCAAGAGACCCAGTACTTC.

The CDR3 DNA is TGCGCCAGCAGGAAAGACAATGAGCAGTTCTTC. Translated, it gives CASRKDNEQFF. The chain has TRBV5-1 and TRBJ2-1, with D uncertain. The CDR3 loop spans 11 amino acids. CDR1 is SGHRS and CDR2 is YFSETQ in the germline V gene. V was cut by 5 bases and J by 5 bases, with 5 bases left in between.

The gene calls are TRBV30 and TRBJ1-2; 7 bases are a match to TRBD1. J gave up 5 bases and V 1 base, and 13 bases lay outside the gene matches. Germline loops: CDR1 GTSNPN, CDR2 SVGIG (reference sequence). CDR3 length equals 16 residues. The CDR3 coding sequence is TGTGCCTGGAGTGCTACTCCCGGTGGGACAGCGTATGGCTACACCTTC. This translates into CAWSATPGGTAYGYTF.

The chain uses TRBV28 and TRBJ1-5; 9 bases map to TRBD1. CDR1 and CDR2 (germline): MDHEN, SYDVKM. The CDR3 runs to 16 residues. V was pared by 3 bases and J by 6 bases, with 9 bases of the junction left unmatched. The CDR3 region is CASSFSRQGVGQPQHF. The CDR3 DNA reads TGTGCCAGCAGTTTCTCACGACAGGGGGTGGGTCAGCCCCAGCATTTT.

There are a few counts of this clone. The chain combines TRBV30 with TRBJ1-1, with D possibly matching TRBD1 (5 bases). The CDR3 runs to 14 residues. Trimming shortened V by 0 bases and J by 4 bases, and 12 bases separated the two germline ends. CDR1 GTSNPN and CDR2 SVGIG come from the germline V gene (reference sequence). This CDR3 is CAWSVLGLGTEAFF. The CDR3 nucleotides are TGTGCCTGGAGTGTCCTGGGGCTGGGCACTGAAGCTTTCTTT.

CDR3 in DNA: TGTGCCAGCCTGGATTGGGGTGGGCCTTCCTACGAGCAGTACTTC. Its translation: CASLDWGGPSYEQYF. V and J are TRBV6-1 and TRBJ2-7; D unclear. Deletions cut 8 bases from V and 1 base from J, with 18 bases between. The V gene's germline CDR1 is MNHNS and CDR2 SASEGT. The CDR3 is 15 amino acids.

The chain combines TRBV2 with TRBJ2-7, with 9 bases lining up with TRBD1. Germline V CDR1 and CDR2: SNHLY, FYNNEI. The CDR3 has 15 residues. V trimming: 3 bases; J trimming: 4 bases; junction bases outside the gene matches: 7. CDR3 bases: TGTGCCAGCAGTGAGCCGGGACAGGGAATTTACGAGCAGTACTTC. Protein sequence: CASSEPGQGIYEQYF.